The source of this T cell receptor beta chain is a study of Ad26.COV2.S vaccination and SARS-CoV-2 variants. The protocol was immunoSEQ multiplex PCR, while the TCRdb copy is restricted to in-frame clones and leaves out a portion. The table shows approximately 300,000 clones, with 85% occurring only once. The V gene lost 5 bases and the J gene lost 4 bases, with 3 bases spanning the gap. The CDR3 runs 10 residues. CDR1 DFQATT and CDR2 SNEGSKA come from the germline V gene (reference sequence). Documented treatment: 19 received Ad26.COV2.S at low or high dose, single or two shots; 5 received placebo; per-sample allocation not given. Specimen acquisition occurred on day 63 following the initial vaccine or placebo injection.

This chain joins TRBV20-1 and TRBJ1-3; D is undetermined. The specimen comprised peripheral blood, sampled in a trial of Ad26.COV2.S vaccine versus placebo. This TCR came from a person aged 18-60 years who received the Ad26.COV2.S COVID-19 vaccine or a placebo. The CDR3 reads CSAPGNTIYF. DNA for the CDR3: TGCAGTGCTCCCGGAAACACCATATATTTT.